These 27 T cell receptor beta chains were all obtained from the same sample, sequenced in a study of human T cells and chemical hapten exposure. TCRdb processed the RACE reads anew with MiXCR; each CDR3 protein has one entry. The sample holds 65,000 to 90,000 distinct CDR3 sequences, approximately 14% seen once. As for time point: pre-sensitization, week 0. Treatment specified: therapeutic diphenylcyclopropenone sensitization with weekly scalp DPC. Material: whole blood, obtained in connection with sensitization to the hapten diphenylcyclopropenone (DPC). All receptors derive from a woman aged 45-65 years with alopecia areata. Some clones in this sample may be carry-over from other donors' samples.

V is TRBV5-1 and J is TRBJ2-7, with a tentative D call TRBD2 (5 bases). Trimming removed 4 bases at V and 2 bases at J, with 16 bases between. In germline, CDR1 is SGHRS, CDR2 YFSETQ. The CDR3 totals 15 residues. The CDR3 sequence: CASSPGSSRPYEQYF. CDR3 in DNA: TGCGCCAGCAGCCCGGGGTCTAGCAGGCCCTACGAGCAGTACTTC.

This clonotype was counted many times. The chain employs TRBV20-1 and TRBJ2-4; 7 bases line up with TRBD2. This CDR3 spans 13 amino acids. CDR1 is DFQATT, CDR2 SNEGSKA, per germline (reference sequence). V trimming: 7 bases; J trimming: 4 bases; junction bases outside the gene matches: 7. In DNA form, the CDR3 reads TGCAGTGTCAATAAAGCGGGGAAAAACATTCAGTACTTC. Protein product: CSVNKAGKNIQYF.

This rearrangement joins TRBV10-1 to TRBJ2-1; D is unclear. This CDR3 spans 13 amino acids. V gave up 6 bases and J gave up 7 bases, with 13 bases separating them. Germline V gene data show CDR1 as WNHNN and CDR2 as SYGVQD (reference sequence). CDR3 protein: CASSGVPENEQFF. In nucleotides, the CDR3 is TGCGCCAGCAGCGGAGTCCCGGAGAATGAGCAGTTCTTC.

A few counts support this clonotype. This chain links TRBV18 with TRBJ1-1; no reliable D call. The CDR3 has 13 amino acids. Germline CDR1 KGHSH, CDR2 LQKENI. The V and J ends lost 8 bases and 1 base respectively, with 11 bases between them. This CDR3 reads CASGRTENTEAFF. CDR3 bases: TGTGCCAGCGGGAGGACGGAGAACACTGAAGCTTTCTTT.

This chain uses TRBV28 with TRBJ1-1, with D uncertain. This CDR3 has 14 residues. Germline V CDR1 and CDR2: MDHEN, SYDVKM. Trimming removed 1 base at V and 0 bases at J, with 6 bases between. The CDR3 region is CASSLSSLNTEAFF. The CDR3 DNA reads as TGTGCCAGCAGTTTATCGTCTTTGAACACTGAAGCTTTCTTT.

This clonotype was counted between two and nine times. The V call is TRBV12-3 or TRBV12-4, the J call TRBJ2-2, with no clear D. The CDR3 has 15 residues. V shed 6 bases and J shed 2 bases, with 13 bases lying between them. For the CDR3, the DNA is TGTGCCAGCAGGCTAAACAGCCTTAACACCGGGGAGCTGTTTTTT. Translating it yields CASRLNSLNTGELFF.

This clonotype was seen a few times. J is TRBJ2-5 and V is TRBV7-2; tentative D call: TRBD1 (6 bases). The ends were cut back, 6 bases at V and 3 bases at J, with 11 bases in the middle. Germline V gene lookup returns CDR1 SGHTA and CDR2 FQGNSA. CDR3 length: 13 amino acids. The CDR3 loop is CASSWAGEETQYF. DNA of the CDR3: TGTGCCAGCAGTTGGGCAGGGGAAGAGACCCAGTACTTC.

The chain is built from TRBV21-1 and TRBJ2-6; the table's D gene call, TRBD2, was not cross checked with the DNA. TRBV21-1 is a pseudogene locus. This CDR3 is built from 22 residues. The CDR3 loop reads CASSKAHLTSGGLNSGANVLTF. For the CDR3, the DNA is TGTGCCAGCAGCAAAGCGCATCTAACTAGCGGGGGTTTAAACTCTGGGGCCAACGTCCTGACTTTC.

This rearrangement joins TRBV13 to TRBJ2-2, with 11 positions matching TRBD2. The CDR3 consists of 18 residues. The germline gives CDR1 PRHDT, CDR2 FYEKMQ (reference sequence). Trimming cost V 0 bases and J 0 bases; bases outside gene matches: 3. As DNA, the CDR3 is TGTGCCAGCAGCTTAGGCACGGGACTAGCGGCGAACACCGGGGAGCTGTTTTTT. This encodes CASSLGTGLAANTGELFF.

This clonotype appeared a few times. J is TRBJ1-5 and V is TRBV12-3 or TRBV12-4; TRBD1 agrees at 7 bases. The V and J ends lost 5 bases and 4 bases, in that order; junction bases with no gene match: 11. The CDR3 runs to 16 residues. CDR3: CASSPTRGPPNQPQHF. The CDR3 DNA sequence: TGTGCCAGCAGTCCAACTAGGGGGCCCCCGAATCAGCCCCAGCATTTT.

There are a few counts of this clonotype. This chain connects TRBV27 to TRBJ1-1; D ambiguous. Germline V gives CDR1 MNHEY, CDR2 SMNVEV (reference sequence). The CDR3 is made up of 13 amino acids. Trimming shortened V by 2 bases and J by 4 bases, and 8 bases separated the two germline ends. CDR3 bases: TGTGCCAGCAGTTTAGGGGTGGCCACTGAAGCTTTCTTT. Encoded protein: CASSLGVATEAFF.

This clonotype was seen many times. The chain employs TRBV20-1 and TRBJ2-7; possibly TRBD1 for D (5 bases). Trimming took 2 bases from V and 9 from J, leaving 14 bases between them. The CDR3 runs to 12 residues. The germline V gene encodes CDR1 DFQATT and CDR2 SNEGSKA (reference sequence). CDR3 sequence: CSARMGFDRQYF. In DNA, the CDR3 is TGCAGTGCTAGAATGGGTTTTGACAGGCAGTACTTC.

This clonotype was found a few times. The chain joins TRBV27 to TRBJ2-5; D might be TRBD1 (5 bases). The ends were cut back, 0 bases at V and 9 bases at J, with 11 bases in the middle. The CDR3 has 13 amino acids. CDR1 MNHEY and CDR2 SMNVEV come from the germline V gene (reference sequence). The CDR3 region is CASSLSQGSPQYF. The DNA for the CDR3 is TGTGCCAGCAGTTTATCTCAGGGCTCTCCCCAGTACTTC.

This clonotype showed up many times. This CDR3 reads CASCGSVERGHPTDTQYF. The CDR3 bases are TGTGCCAGCTGCGGGTCCGTAGAGCGGGGTCACCCCACAGATACGCAGTATTTT. The chain employs TRBV6-1 and TRBJ2-3; 7 bases map to TRBD2. The germline V gene has CDR1 MNHNS and CDR2 SASEGT. J gave up 2 bases and V 8 bases, and 19 bases lay outside the gene matches. The CDR3 sequence is 18 residues long.

Turning to this clonotype: A clone one base away is much larger, so this may be a read error. The rearrangement links TRBV5-1 to TRBJ2-2; D may match TRBD1 or TRBD2 (5 bases each). V was cut by 2 bases and J by 10 bases, with 15 bases left in between. This CDR3 has 14 residues. Germline V CDR1 and CDR2: SGHRS, YFSETQ. CDR3: CASSFRQGAVELFF. In nucleotides, the CDR3 is TGCGCCAGCAGCTTCCGCCAGGGAGCCGTGGAGCTGTTTTTT.

There are many counts of this clonotype. The V call is TRBV7-2, the J call TRBJ2-1; 12 bases match TRBD2. Germline loops: CDR1 SGHTA, CDR2 FQGNSA. With 5 bases clipped from V and 7 bases from J, the junction kept 6 bases outside the gene matches. This CDR3 region has 15 residues. CDR3 loop: CASSPNGLAGNEQFF. In DNA form, the CDR3 reads TGTGCCAGCAGCCCAAATGGACTAGCGGGGAATGAGCAGTTCTTC.

In its sample, this clonotype was seen many times. In DNA, the CDR3 is TGTGCCAGCAGTTTACAGGGAGGGAGGTATGGCTACACCTTC. Encoded protein: CASSLQGGRYGYTF. The rearrangement joins TRBV6-5 to TRBJ1-2; D is perhaps TRBD1 (6 bases). Deletions cut 4 bases from V and 5 bases from J, with 14 bases between. Germline CDR1 is MNHEY and CDR2 is SVGAGI. The CDR3 has 14 amino acids.

This clonotype was seen at least ten times. The rearrangement uses TRBV6-2 or TRBV6-3 and TRBJ2-3; TRBD2 agrees at 11 bases. V lost 4 bases to trimming and J lost 5 bases; unmatched junction nucleotides: 14. The CDR3 has 18 amino acids. Germline CDR1 is MNHEY and CDR2 is SVGEGT. The DNA of the CDR3 is TGTGCCAGCAGTTCTCGACTGGTGCTAGCGGGAGGAAAAGATACGCAGTATTTT. Its translation: CASSSRLVLAGGKDTQYF.

J is TRBJ2-2 and V is TRBV12-3 or TRBV12-4, with D perhaps matching TRBD1 or TRBD2 (5 bases each). The CDR3 contains 13 residues. The V end lost 3 bases, the J end lost 7 bases, and 9 bases lay between the germline ends. The CDR3 spells CASSFWGIGELFF. The CDR3 DNA sequence: TGTGCCAGCAGTTTTTGGGGGATCGGGGAGCTGTTTTTT.

This clonotype was recorded at least ten times. The chain joins TRBV7-2 to TRBJ2-1; the D is unclear. The germline gives CDR1 SGHTA, CDR2 FQGNSA. The CDR3 covers 12 residues. The V gene lost 6 bases and the J gene lost 13 bases, with 16 bases spanning the gap. CDR3 protein: CASSSITWGQFF. CDR3 in DNA: TGTGCCAGCAGTTCAATAACATGGGGTCAGTTCTTC. Looking up the rest from reference TRBV7-2 and TRBJ2-1 gives the full variable domain: GAGVSQSPSNKVTEKGKDVELRCDPISGHTALYWYRQSLGQGLEFLIYFQGNSAPDKSGLPSDRFSAERTGGSVSTLTIQRTQQEDSAVYLCASSSITWGQFFGPGTRLTVL.

At least ten counts were recorded for this clonotype. The V gene is TRBV25-1, the J gene TRBJ2-1; 8 bases match TRBD2. Germline assignment: CDR1 MGHDK and CDR2 SYGVNS. CDR3 length: 13 amino acids. Trimming took 5 bases from V and 11 from J; bases not matched to a gene: 8. The DNA of the CDR3 is TGTGCCAGCAGTTCCCTCACTAGCGGCAAGCAGTTCTTC. It yields the protein CASSSLTSGKQFF.

This clonotype was detected once. The J gene is TRBJ2-5, the V gene TRBV29-1, with D maybe TRBD1 (6 bases). Germline CDR1 and CDR2: SQVTM and ANQGSEA. The CDR3 is made up of 13 amino acids. V lost 6 bases, J lost 4 bases, and 15 bases lay in between. The CDR3 nucleotides read TGCAGCGTCGACCGGGACATGGGAGAGACCCAGTACTTC. It encodes CSVDRDMGETQYF. The full variable domain, in which reference TRBV29-1 and TRBJ2-5 provide the parts outside the CDR3, is SAVISQKPSRDICQRGTSLTIQCQVDSQVTMMFWYRQQPGQSLTLIATANQGSEATYESGFVIDKFPISRPNLTFSTLTVSNMSPEDSSIYLCSVDRDMGETQYFGPGTRLLVL.

The chain employs TRBV7-9 and TRBJ2-5; 7 bases map to TRBD2. Germline V CDR1 and CDR2: SEHNR, FQNEAQ (reference sequence). This CDR3 has 15 residues. V was pared by 2 bases and J by 4 bases, with 7 bases of the junction left unmatched. The CDR3 DNA reads TGTGCCAGCAGCTTAAAAGAACTAGCGAGAGAGACCCAGTACTTC. Translated, it gives CASSLKELARETQYF.

The V and J genes are TRBV29-1 and TRBJ2-3, with D perhaps assigned TRBD1 or TRBD2 (6 bases each). The CDR3 length is 15 residues. V was shortened by 0 bases and J by 2 bases, with 12 bases between the two germline ends. CDR1 and CDR2 (germline): SQVTM, ANQGSEA. CDR3 sequence (DNA): TGCAGCGTTGAAGAAACGGGGGCGGCCACAGATACGCAGTATTTT. It translates to CSVEETGAATDTQYF.

This chain's CDR3 is CASTRGRGEGTEAFF. CDR3 sequence (DNA): TGTGCCAGCACCCGGGGCAGGGGAGAAGGGACTGAAGCTTTCTTT. This chain uses TRBV27 with TRBJ1-1; perhaps TRBD1 as D (6 bases). The CDR3 contains 15 residues. Germline CDR1 MNHEY, CDR2 SMNVEV (reference sequence). The ends were cut back, 7 bases at V and 5 bases at J, with 20 bases in the middle.

Many counts were recorded for this clonotype. The chain recombines TRBV20-1 with TRBJ1-3; D is unresolved. The V gene lost 0 bases and the J gene lost 8 bases, with 14 bases spanning the gap. Germline values: CDR1 DFQATT, CDR2 SNEGSKA (reference sequence). The CDR3 runs 14 residues. The CDR3 loop reads CSARDRRKLDTIYF. In DNA, the CDR3 is TGCAGTGCTAGAGATCGGCGAAAACTGGACACCATATATTTT.

The chain couples TRBV7-8 to TRBJ2-1; 9 bases map to TRBD2. This CDR3 region has 18 residues. Per germline, CDR1 SGHVS and CDR2 FQNEAQ. V was clipped by 1 base and J by 4 bases; unmatched bases: 11. The CDR3 loop is CASSLVRVWREGYNEQFF. CDR3 DNA sequence: TGTGCCAGCAGCTTAGTGAGGGTTTGGCGGGAGGGGTACAATGAGCAGTTCTTC.